These 14 T cell receptor beta chains share one sample of origin, sequenced in a study of blood T cell repertoires in COVID-19. TCRdb's table, derived via immunoSEQ multiplex PCR, lists solely in-frame clones and lacks some. The sample lists 200,000 to 300,000 clones; roughly 80% were seen once. Material: peripheral blood. These receptors were taken from a woman of 80 years or more with acute or convalescent COVID-19.

This chain joins TRBV4-1 and TRBJ2-2; TRBD1 aligns across 9 bases. The CDR3 consists of 18 residues. From germline, CDR1 is MGHRA and CDR2 YSYEKL. The trim removed 3 bases at V and 3 bases at J, leaving 11 bases unmatched. CDR3 amino acids: CASSQGQGKGGDTGELFF. Written as DNA, the CDR3 is TGCGCCAGCAGCCAGGGACAGGGAAAAGGGGGGGACACCGGGGAGCTGTTTTTT.

V gene TRBV18 combines with J gene TRBJ1-1; 8 bases align to TRBD1. The germline V gene has CDR1 KGHSH and CDR2 LQKENI. The CDR3 is 16 amino acids. J gave up 7 bases and V 2 bases, and 12 bases lay outside the gene matches. CDR3 coding DNA: TGTGCCAGCTCACCAAAAGAAAGGACAGGGTTCGTTGAAGCTTTCTTT. It specifies CASSPKERTGFVEAFF.

The rearrangement uses TRBV28 and TRBJ2-2, with D tentatively TRBD2 (5 bases). Trimming removed 5 bases from V and 7 bases from J, with 14 bases in between. Germline V CDR1 and CDR2: MDHEN, SYDVKM. The CDR3 is 14 amino acids. The CDR3, as DNA: TGTGCCAGCAGTATCCCGGGGAATGGCGGGGAGCTGTTTTTT. Translating gives CASSIPGNGGELFF. Full variable domain (missing parts from reference TRBV28 and TRBJ2-2): DVKVTQSSRYLVKRTGEKVFLECVQDMDHENMFWYRQDPGLGLRLIYFSYDVKMKEKGDIPEGYSVSREKKERFSLILESASTNQTSMYLCASSIPGNGGELFFGEGSRLTVL.

The chain uses TRBV7-9 and TRBJ2-4; possible D gene TRBD1, 5 bases. CDR3 length: 16 residues. V was clipped by 1 base and J by 3 bases, with 13 bases between them. Germline V gives CDR1 SEHNR, CDR2 FQNEAQ (reference sequence). DNA for the CDR3: TGTGCCAGCAGCTTAGAGTTTACCCAGGGCAAAAACATTCAGTACTTC. This codes for CASSLEFTQGKNIQYF.

On this clone itself: The same CDR3 can be traced to other DNA sequences in this sample. V gene TRBV3-1 (or the pseudogene TRBV3-2) combines with J gene TRBJ1-5; D is undetermined. V dropped 0 bases and J dropped 6 bases, with 6 bases sitting between them. The CDR3 has 13 residues. Germline V gene data show CDR1 as LGHDT and CDR2 as YNNKEL (reference sequence). The CDR3 is CASSQDLSQPQHF. The CDR3 coding sequence is TGTGCCAGCAGCCAAGATTTGAGTCAGCCCCAGCATTTT.

V usage is TRBV30 and J usage is TRBJ2-5, with D perhaps TRBD1 (5 bases). V was clipped by 2 bases and J by 10 bases, with 23 bases between them. Per the germline V gene, CDR1 is GTSNPN and CDR2 is SVGIG (reference sequence). The CDR3 covers 15 residues. The CDR3 here is CAWSSRGGTSTFQYF. CDR3 sequence (DNA): TGTGCCTGGAGTAGTAGGGGTGGAACCTCAACGTTCCAGTACTTC.

V gene TRBV4-1 combines with J gene TRBJ1-2, with D tentatively TRBD1 (6 bases). This CDR3 comprises 14 residues. CDR1 is MGHRA, CDR2 YSYEKL, per germline. V was pared by 3 bases and J by 5 bases, with 13 bases between. DNA of the CDR3: TGCGCCAGCAGCCAGGGCAGGGGATTATATGGCTACACCTTC. Translation: CASSQGRGLYGYTF.

The count of this clone is one. The chain combines TRBV5-4 with TRBJ1-2; unclear D gene. With 0 bases removed from V and 6 bases from J, the gap between germline ends came to 18 bases. CDR1 and CDR2 (germline): SGHNT, YYREEE (reference sequence). CDR3 size: 16 residues. This CDR3 reads CASSLVAGFGVHGYTF. CDR3 DNA sequence: TGTGCCAGCAGCTTGGTCGCCGGGTTCGGGGTCCATGGCTACACCTTC.

For the CDR3, the DNA is TGTGCCAGCAGCGCACAGTTAAACACCATATATTTT. As protein: CASSAQLNTIYF. The rearrangement uses TRBV9 and TRBJ1-3; D unresolved. Trimming removed 3 bases from V and 6 bases from J, with 7 bases in between. CDR3 length: 12 residues. CDR1 and CDR2 (germline): SGDLS, YYNGEE.

This clone was observed once. The chain uses TRBV4-1 and TRBJ2-1; 9 bases align to TRBD1. The germline CDR1 and CDR2 sequences are MGHRA and YSYEKL. Trimming removed 4 bases from V and 6 bases from J; junction bases left unmatched: 7. The CDR3 loop spans 15 amino acids. CDR3: CASSPPGQGGNEQFF. The CDR3 nucleotides are TGCGCCAGCAGCCCACCGGGACAGGGCGGCAATGAGCAGTTCTTC.

This clone turned up a few times. The chain employs TRBV6-6 and TRBJ2-2; unclear D gene. From germline, CDR1 is MNHNY and CDR2 SVGAGI (reference sequence). Trimming removed 4 bases from V and 15 bases from J, with 15 bases in between. The CDR3 has 12 residues. The CDR3 bases are TGTGCCAGCAGTTTGGATTCTAGGATGATGTTTTTT. Amino acid sequence: CASSLDSRMMFF.

This chain uses TRBV27 with TRBJ1-6, with 8 bases aligning to TRBD1. CDR3 length equals 14 residues. Germline V CDR1 and CDR2: MNHEY, SMNVEV (reference sequence). The trim removed 6 bases at V and 9 bases at J, leaving 7 bases unmatched. The CDR3 region is CASREQGGGSPLHF. CDR3 sequence (DNA): TGTGCCAGCAGAGAACAGGGGGGCGGTTCACCCCTCCACTTT.

The rearrangement links TRBV29-1 to TRBJ2-4, with a weak D call TRBD2 (5 bases). This CDR3 contains 16 residues. The V end lost 4 bases, the J end lost 0 bases, and 16 bases lay between the germline ends. Germline V gene lookup returns CDR1 SQVTM and CDR2 ANQGSEA. CDR3 in amino acids: CSVAGINGLAKNIQYF. The DNA for the CDR3 is TGCAGCGTTGCGGGAATCAATGGACTAGCCAAAAACATTCAGTACTTC. Full variable domain (missing parts from reference TRBV29-1 and TRBJ2-4): SAVISQKPSRDICQRGTSLTIQCQVDSQVTMMFWYRQQPGQSLTLIATANQGSEATYESGFVIDKFPISRPNLTFSTLTVSNMSPEDSSIYLCSVAGINGLAKNIQYFGAGTRLSVL.

The chain has TRBV19 and TRBJ1-5; TRBD1 matches 11 bases. CDR1 and CDR2 (germline): LNHDA, SQIVND (reference sequence). V lost 4 bases and J lost 10; bases outside the gene matches: 9. CDR3 length: 15 amino acids. CDR3 coding DNA: TGTGCCAGTAGTAGAGGGACAGGGGGTTTCGGACCCCAGCATTTT. This gives the protein CASSRGTGGFGPQHF.